The source of this T cell receptor beta chain is a study of identical twins. Regarding the study as a whole: Cord blood beta clonotypes that were abundant carried fewer insertions, and memory repertoires showed no such trend. Researchers reported weaker excess twin sharing in beta out-of-frame sequences. Shared out-of-frame alpha sequences (those common to twins) showed excess low generation probability.

Trimming removed 0 bases from V and 7 bases from J; junction bases left unmatched: 6. The CDR3 covers 16 residues. Germline loops: CDR1 SGHVS, CDR2 FQNEAQ. A universal primer site came from template switching; cDNA carried unique molecular identifiers. One entry per CDR3 protein results from TCRdb running MiXCR on the 5' RACE reads. Of around 1.7 million distinct CDR3 sequences detected, less than 35% appear once; the ten largest clones hold less than 0.35%. Details on this clonotype: The antigen remains undetermined.

This chain joins TRBV7-8 and TRBJ1-4, with 9 bases aligning to TRBD1. This receptor was obtained from a newborn girl in good health. Sequencing input: cord blood. The CDR3 loop is CASSLARTGVPEKLFF. In DNA form, the CDR3 reads TGTGCCAGCAGCTTAGCGAGGACAGGGGTCCCTGAAAAACTGTTTTTT.